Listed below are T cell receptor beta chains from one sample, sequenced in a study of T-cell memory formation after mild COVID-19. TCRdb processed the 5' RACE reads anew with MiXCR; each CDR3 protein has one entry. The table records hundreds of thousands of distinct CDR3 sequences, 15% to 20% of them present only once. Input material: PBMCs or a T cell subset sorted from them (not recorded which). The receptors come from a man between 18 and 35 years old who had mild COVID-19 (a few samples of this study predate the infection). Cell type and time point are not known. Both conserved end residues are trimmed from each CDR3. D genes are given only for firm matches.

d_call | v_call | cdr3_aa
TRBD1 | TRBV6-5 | ASRQGQVYEQY
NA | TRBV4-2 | ASSQAESGGQETQY
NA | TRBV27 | ASSPSTDSGANVLT
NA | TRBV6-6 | ASSYTGVATNEKLF
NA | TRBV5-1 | ASSISGVDEKLF
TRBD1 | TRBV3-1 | ASGQGGGQPQH
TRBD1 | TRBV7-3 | ASSSSDRGHVGELF
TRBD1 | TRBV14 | ASSQVGQGNSPLH
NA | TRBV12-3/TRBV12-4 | ASSLRPTHAF
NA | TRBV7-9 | ASSTGAPLVSNQPQH
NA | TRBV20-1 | SARDQGMSEKLF
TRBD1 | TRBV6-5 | ASGRDRFFTGELF
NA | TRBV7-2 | ASSLVWSNQPQH
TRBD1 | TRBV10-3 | AINGQGRSEAF
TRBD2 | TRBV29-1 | SAQGGIQETQY
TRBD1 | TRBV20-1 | SATPLTGVQDTQY
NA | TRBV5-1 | ASSPAPNQPQH
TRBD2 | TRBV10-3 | AIRAGGLTDTQY
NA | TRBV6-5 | ASSWGGGEGNIQY
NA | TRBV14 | ASSSRLGEQF
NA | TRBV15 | ATSTRTTNEQF
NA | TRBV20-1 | SGVGGAQTYNEQF
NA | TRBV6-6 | ASSPTSNQPQH
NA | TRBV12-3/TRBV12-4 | ASSLLLPSTDTQY
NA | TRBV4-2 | ASSREGVNNEQF
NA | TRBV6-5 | ASSYSTRAHRDTKY
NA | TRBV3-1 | ASSHRQGFQPQH
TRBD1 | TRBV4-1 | ASSQPGQGAKNIQY
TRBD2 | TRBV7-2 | ASSLVASGRYNEQF
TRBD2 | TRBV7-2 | ASSRSGGASDTQY
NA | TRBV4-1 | ASSQVGQRPTDTQY
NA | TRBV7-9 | ASCWDNTEAF
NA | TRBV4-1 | ASSQDPGVRETQY
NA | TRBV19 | ASSIEYSYNEQF
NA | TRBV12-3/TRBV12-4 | ASSYRVLETQY
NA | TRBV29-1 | SVVELNYGYT
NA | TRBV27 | ASSAGVGGTIY
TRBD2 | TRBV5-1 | ASSMTGLADQETQY
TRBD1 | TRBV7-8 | ASSPEGQGARGYT
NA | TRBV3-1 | ASSQESRDNEQF
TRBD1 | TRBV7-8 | ASSPRTGATYNSPLH
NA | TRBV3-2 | ASSPRGQGYCADTQY